This TCR beta chain was sequenced during a study of blood T cell repertoires in COVID-19. Study details: Sites in the United States, Italy and Spain provided acute and convalescent COVID-19 samples. T cells, B-cell-depleted T cells, or PBMCs provided the cDNA or gDNA that served as material.

Under the authors' procedure: Reference gene primers were amplified, and this amplification served to estimate nucleated cell counts. Assay: immunoSEQ multiplex PCR; the TCRdb copy retains only in-frame clones and omits some. That table gives V, J and clone size, and the DNA gave D and trimming. In the table there are fewer than 85,000 clones, about 87% of which are singletons. The sequenced sample was peripheral blood. The source is a human donor in a cohort sampled during active COVID-19.

The DNA of the CDR3 is TGCGCCAGCAGGCAGGGATTGAGTCAAGAGACCCAGTACTTC. It yields the protein CASRQGLSQETQYF. The genes are TRBV5-1 and TRBJ2-5; possibly TRBD1 for D (5 bases). Germline loops: CDR1 SGHRS, CDR2 YFSETQ. The CDR3 is 14 residues long. The V end lost 5 bases, the J end lost 2 bases, and 13 bases lay between the germline ends. The full variable domain, rest sourced from reference TRBV5-1 and TRBJ2-5, is KAGVTQTPRYLIKTRGQQVTLSCSPISGHRSVSWYQQTPGQGLQFLFEYFSETQRNKGNFPGRFSGRQFSNSRSEMNVSTLELGDSALYLCASRQGLSQETQYFGPGTRLLVL.